Given below is one TCR beta chain in context. The clone's antigen remains unknown. Base qualities are not recorded, but no much larger clone differs from it by a single base. The record originates from a study of control samples from healthy donors and cancer patients (dated by TCRdb to about 2020). Library preparation employed the immunoSEQ multiplex PCR assay. Entries here come from immuneACCESS through TCRdb and include only in-frame sequences with V and J called. Some clones fail to appear in such tables; in the studies checked, an unresolved V gene covers under half of the shortfall, and the cause of the remainder is unknown. This sample is represented by roughly 120,000 clones; about 87% of them were singletons. Around 3.5% of the sample is in the top ten clones. The germline V gene (reference sequence) sets CDR1 to MNHNY and CDR2 to SVGAGI. From cysteine to phenylalanine, the CDR3 is 15 amino acids long. CDR3 DNA only is kept here, 45 bases in frame from base 1. V lost 8 bases and J lost 0 bases; the stretch between them is 13 bases long.

The rearrangement joined TRBV6-6 to TRBJ1-4; the D gene is possibly TRBD1, with 5 bases matching. Sample: blood. The TCR was taken from a man in his forties or fifties in good health. DNA sequence: TGTGCCAGCTCGGGGAGGGGAACAACTAATGAAAAACTGTTTTTT. It encodes CASSGRGTTNEKLFF.